A selection of T cell receptor beta chains follows, all from one sample in a study of CXCR3-negative and CXCR3-positive naive CD8 T cells. TCRdb re-called the 5' RACE reads and gives one entry per CDR3 protein, without DNA. This table holds about 130,000 distinct CDR3 sequences. Sequenced input: naive CXCR3- CD8+ T cells from blood. The source is a human donor in good health. Some clones in this sample may be carry-over from other donors' samples. Each CDR3 is given with its conserved first and last residue.

TRBJ2-3 TRBV20-1 CSASKGSSDTQYF
TRBJ2-1 TRBV7-6 CASSRSGDEQFF
TRBJ1-1 TRBV20-1 CSARETPWGITEAFF
TRBJ2-1 TRBV6-5 CASSYGDRVLDEQFF
TRBJ1-1 TRBV12-3/TRBV12-4 CASSPDNSEAFF
TRBJ2-3 TRBV6-2/TRBV6-3 CASIPGPEGTDTQYF
TRBJ1-1 TRBV7-6 CASRPSGTGAEAFF
TRBJ2-6 TRBV7-9 CASSPSPGSGANVLTF
TRBJ2-7 TRBV7-9 CASRDSSSYEQYF
TRBJ1-1 TRBV5-1 CASRKVNTEAFF
TRBJ2-3 TRBV21-1 CASSKDRRGGTDTQYF
TRBJ2-2 TRBV7-9 CASSLQTNTGELFF
TRBJ2-7 TRBV28 CASSSPRQGEDEQYF
TRBJ2-7 TRBV20-1 CSARDLGLVYEQYF
TRBJ2-7 TRBV7-2 CASSVVSSYEQYF
TRBJ2-7 TRBV7-9 CASSPAAGGIYEQYF